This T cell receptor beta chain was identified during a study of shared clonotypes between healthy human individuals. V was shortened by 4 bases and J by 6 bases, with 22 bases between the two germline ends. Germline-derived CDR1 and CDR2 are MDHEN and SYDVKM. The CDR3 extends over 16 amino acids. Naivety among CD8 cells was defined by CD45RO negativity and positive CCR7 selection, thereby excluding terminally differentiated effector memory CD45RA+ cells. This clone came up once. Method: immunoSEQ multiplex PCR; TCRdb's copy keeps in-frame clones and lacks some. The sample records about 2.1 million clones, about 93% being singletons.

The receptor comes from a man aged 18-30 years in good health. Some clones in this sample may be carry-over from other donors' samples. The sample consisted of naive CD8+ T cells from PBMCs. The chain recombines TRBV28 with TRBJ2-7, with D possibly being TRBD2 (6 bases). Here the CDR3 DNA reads TGTGCCAGCAGTTCCTACACGGGACTCCCGGCGCTCGAGCAGTACTTC. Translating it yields CASSSYTGLPALEQYF.